The text below deals with one TCR beta chain. This may stem from a read error, because a much larger clone lies one nucleotide away. A second PCR, run for roughly 7 to 11 cycles, used a sample-barcoded 5' primer plus a J-beta primer mix. Each sample yielded at least 2.5 million CDR3-containing paired-end reads. Each CDR3 protein gets one entry after TCRdb re-called the 5' RACE reads with MiXCR. The repertoire has a few hundred thousand distinct CDR3 sequences, around 30% of them found once; the top ten carry 29%. The data are from a study of blood T cells in healthy people across ages. On the study more broadly: Capturing about one barcoded beta molecule per two T cells was achieved by template switching.

This CDR3 is built from 14 residues. The ends were cut back, 8 bases at V and 6 bases at J, with 19 bases in the middle. The germline V gene has CDR1 LGHNA and CDR2 YNFKEQ. Extractions gave at least 5 micrograms of total RNA per sample. This clonotype was obtained from a woman in her 70s in good health. The sequenced sample consisted of blood. The rearrangement uses TRBV4-2 and TRBJ1-2, with TRBD1 as a possible D gene (5 bases). This CDR3 reads CASCLVRTLDGYTF. CDR3 bases: TGTGCCAGCTGCCTGGTTAGGACATTGGATGGCTACACCTTC.